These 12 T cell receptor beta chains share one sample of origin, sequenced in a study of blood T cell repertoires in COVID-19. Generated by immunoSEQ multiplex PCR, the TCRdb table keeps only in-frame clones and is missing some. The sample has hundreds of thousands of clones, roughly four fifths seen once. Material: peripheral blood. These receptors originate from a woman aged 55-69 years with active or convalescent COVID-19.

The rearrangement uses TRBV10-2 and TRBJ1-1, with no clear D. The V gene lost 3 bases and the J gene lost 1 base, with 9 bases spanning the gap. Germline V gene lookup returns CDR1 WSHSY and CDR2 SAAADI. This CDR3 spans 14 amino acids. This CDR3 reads CASSESRGNTEAFF. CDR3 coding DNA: TGCGCCAGCAGTGAATCGAGAGGGAACACTGAAGCTTTCTTT.

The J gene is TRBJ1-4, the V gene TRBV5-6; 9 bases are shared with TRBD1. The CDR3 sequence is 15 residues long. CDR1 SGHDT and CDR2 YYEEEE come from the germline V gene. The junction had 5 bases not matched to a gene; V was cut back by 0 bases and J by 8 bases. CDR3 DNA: TGTGCCAGCAGCTTGGACCGGGACAGGGACGAAAAACTGTTTTTT. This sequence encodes CASSLDRDRDEKLFF.

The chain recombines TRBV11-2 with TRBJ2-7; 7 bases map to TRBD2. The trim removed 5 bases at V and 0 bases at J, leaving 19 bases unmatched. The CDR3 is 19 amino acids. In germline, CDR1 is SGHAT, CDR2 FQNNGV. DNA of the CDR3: TGTGCCAGCAGCACCCGGACTAGTAGAGCTCCCGGAAGCTCCTACGAGCAGTACTTC. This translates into CASSTRTSRAPGSSYEQYF.

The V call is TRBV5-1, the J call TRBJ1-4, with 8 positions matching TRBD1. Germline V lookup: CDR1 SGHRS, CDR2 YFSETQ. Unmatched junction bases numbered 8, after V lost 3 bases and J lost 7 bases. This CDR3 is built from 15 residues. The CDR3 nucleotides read TGCGCCAGCAGCTACGCAGGGGGCTCCGGTGAAAAACTGTTTTTT. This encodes CASSYAGGSGEKLFF.

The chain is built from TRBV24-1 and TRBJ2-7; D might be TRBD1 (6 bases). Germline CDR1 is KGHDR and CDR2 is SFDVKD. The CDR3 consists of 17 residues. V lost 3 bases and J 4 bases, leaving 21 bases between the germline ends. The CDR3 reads CATSDPNHKLDRYEQYF. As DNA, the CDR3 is TGTGCCACCAGTGATCCCAACCATAAATTAGACAGGTACGAGCAGTACTTC.

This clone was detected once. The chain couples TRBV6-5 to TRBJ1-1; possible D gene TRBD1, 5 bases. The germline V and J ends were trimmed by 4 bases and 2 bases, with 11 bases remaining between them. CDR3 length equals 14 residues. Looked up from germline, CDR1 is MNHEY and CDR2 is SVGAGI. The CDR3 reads CASSLGGFNTEAFF. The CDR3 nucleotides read TGTGCCAGCAGTTTGGGGGGGTTTAACACTGAAGCTTTCTTT.

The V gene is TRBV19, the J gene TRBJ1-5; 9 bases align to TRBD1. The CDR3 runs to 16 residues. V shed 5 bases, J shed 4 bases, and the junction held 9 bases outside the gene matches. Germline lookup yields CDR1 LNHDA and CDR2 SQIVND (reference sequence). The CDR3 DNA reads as TGTGCCAGTAGTCCGGGACAGGGCGTGGGTAATCAGCCCCAGCATTTT. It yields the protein CASSPGQGVGNQPQHF.

The CDR3 DNA reads as TGTGCCAGCTTCACGGGGGGCCGATCGGGCGAGCAGTACTTC. Protein: CASFTGGRSGEQYF. The genes are TRBV6-5 and TRBJ2-7; a weak D match, TRBD2 (7 bases). Looked up from germline, CDR1 is MNHEY and CDR2 is SVGAGI. The CDR3 sequence is 14 residues long. Trimming left V 8 bases short and J 6 bases short, with 20 bases between.

CDR3 region: CASSYSRDVRGADTQYF. CDR3 nucleotide sequence: TGTGCCAGCAGTTACTCGCGGGACGTAAGGGGTGCAGATACGCAGTATTTT. This chain uses TRBV6-2 or TRBV6-3 with TRBJ2-3; a possible D gene is TRBD2 (6 bases). Trimming took 0 bases from V and 4 from J, leaving 17 bases between them. This CDR3 spans 17 amino acids. Per germline, CDR1 MNHEY and CDR2 SVGEGT.

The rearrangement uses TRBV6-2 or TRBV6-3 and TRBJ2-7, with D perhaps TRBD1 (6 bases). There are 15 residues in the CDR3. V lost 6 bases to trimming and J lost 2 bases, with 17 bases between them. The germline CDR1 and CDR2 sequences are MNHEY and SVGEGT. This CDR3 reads CASSSIGQSPYEQYF. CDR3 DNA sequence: TGTGCCAGCAGCTCCATCGGACAGTCCCCCTACGAGCAGTACTTC.

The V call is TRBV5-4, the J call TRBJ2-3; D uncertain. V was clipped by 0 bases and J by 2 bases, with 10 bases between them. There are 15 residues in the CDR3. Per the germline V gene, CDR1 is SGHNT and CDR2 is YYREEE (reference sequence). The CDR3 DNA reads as TGTGCCAGCAGCTTGGCCAGTACAGCCACAGATACGCAGTATTTT. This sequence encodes CASSLASTATDTQYF.

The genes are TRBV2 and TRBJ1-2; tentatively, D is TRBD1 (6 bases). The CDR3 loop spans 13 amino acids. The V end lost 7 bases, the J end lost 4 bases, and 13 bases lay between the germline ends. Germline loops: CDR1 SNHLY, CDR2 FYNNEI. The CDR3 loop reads CASTADRIYGYTF. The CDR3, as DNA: TGTGCCAGCACTGCGGACAGAATCTATGGCTACACCTTC.